One sample yielded the 32 T cell receptor beta chains listed below, sequenced in a study of metastatic and nonmetastatic thyroid tumors. TCRdb re-clonotyped the PCR reads via MiXCR. The sample lists 15,000 or so clones, 31% occurring once. None of the patients had undergone any treatment ahead of thyroid surgery. Sequencing was carried out using blood. These TCRs come from a female donor with papillary thyroid cancer or a benign thyroid nodule (not recorded which). Some clones in this sample may be carry-over from other donors' samples.

This clone was detected many times. V usage is TRBV2 and J usage is TRBJ2-3; TRBD2 matches 7 bases. Germline assignment: CDR1 SNHLY and CDR2 FYNNEI. CDR3 size: 15 residues. V was clipped by 7 bases and J by 6 bases; unmatched bases: 13. The CDR3 DNA follows: TGTGCCAGCAAGCCGGGGGGAATACACACGGATACGCAGTATTTT. Translating it yields CASKPGGIHTDTQYF.

This clone was seen repeatedly, ten times or more. The gene calls are TRBV3-1 and TRBJ1-1; D might be TRBD1 (5 bases). Looked up from germline, CDR1 is LGHDT and CDR2 is YNNKEL (reference sequence). V was cut by 2 bases and J by 1 base, with 11 bases left in between. The CDR3 length is 15 residues. The CDR3 is CASSQRDPGNTEAFF. The CDR3 region has the DNA TGTGCCAGCAGCCAACGGGACCCTGGGAACACTGAAGCTTTCTTT.

This clone was counted many times. A clone one base away is much larger, so this may be a read error. V gene TRBV5-1 combines with J gene TRBJ2-7; 11 bases are a match to TRBD1. This CDR3 has 17 residues. Per germline, CDR1 SGHRS and CDR2 YFSETQ. This CDR3 is CASNLLPGQGVIYEQYF. CDR3 bases: TGCGCCAGCAACTTGCTACCGGGACAGGGGGTAATCTACGAGCAGTACTTC.

This clone was recorded many times. V is TRBV5-6 and J is TRBJ1-1; D is ambiguous. In germline, CDR1 is SGHDT, CDR2 YYEEEE. The CDR3 sequence is 15 residues long. The V end lost 0 bases, the J end lost 3 bases, and 12 bases lay between the germline ends. The CDR3 region has the DNA TGTGCCAGCAGCTTGGAAGGGTATTTCGACACTGAAGCTTTCTTT. Residues: CASSLEGYFDTEAFF.

The chain is built from TRBV7-9 and TRBJ2-7, with D perhaps matching TRBD2 (6 bases). V was shortened by 2 bases and J by 4 bases, with 15 bases between the two germline ends. Germline CDR1 is SEHNR and CDR2 is FQNEAQ (reference sequence). The length of the CDR3 is 15 residues. CDR3 region: CASSLTQGGVYEQYF. The CDR3 nucleotides read TGTGCCAGCAGCTTAACCCAGGGAGGTGTGTACGAGCAGTACTTC.

The table lists this clone with a few counts. The chain has TRBV28 and TRBJ1-6, with 7 bases fitting TRBD1. This CDR3 region has 15 residues. With 0 bases clipped from V and 8 bases from J, the junction kept 4 bases outside the gene matches. Germline values: CDR1 MDHEN, CDR2 SYDVKM. CDR3: CASSLWGQGDSPLHF. As DNA, the CDR3 is TGTGCCAGCAGTTTATGGGGGCAGGGGGATTCACCCCTCCACTTT. The variable domain in full, completed from reference TRBV28 and TRBJ1-6, reads DVKVTQSSRYLVKRTGEKVFLECVQDMDHENMFWYRQDPGLGLRLIYFSYDVKMKEKGDIPEGYSVSREKKERFSLILESASTNQTSMYLCASSLWGQGDSPLHFGNGTRLTVT.

This clone showed up many times. The chain has TRBV7-9 and TRBJ2-3; 8 bases are a match to TRBD2. Germline loops: CDR1 SEHNR, CDR2 FQNEAQ (reference sequence). With V trimmed by 2 bases and J by 6 bases, 10 bases remained unmatched. The CDR3 extends over 16 amino acids. In DNA form, the CDR3 reads TGTGCCAGCAGCTTATCCCAGCGGGGGCCCTCGGATACGCAGTATTTT. Protein sequence: CASSLSQRGPSDTQYF.

This clone is judged medium-sized (0.01 to 0.1%). This chain uses TRBV18 with TRBJ2-2; 10 bases are a match to TRBD1. The CDR3 extends over 15 amino acids. CDR1 is KGHSH and CDR2 is LQKENI in the germline V gene. The V and J ends lost 4 bases and 4 bases, in that order; junction bases with no gene match: 3. CDR3 protein: CASSRGTGVTGELFF. CDR3 DNA sequence: TGTGCCAGCTCACGTGGGACAGGGGTCACCGGGGAGCTGTTTTTT.

The CDR3 sequence: CASRDRGLVEQYF. CDR3 coding DNA: TGTGCCTCCCGGGACAGGGGTTTGGTCGAGCAGTACTTC. The chain employs TRBV30 and TRBJ2-7, with 10 bases fitting TRBD1. V shed 7 bases, J shed 6 bases, and the junction held 9 bases outside the gene matches. The CDR3 totals 13 residues. Per the germline V gene, CDR1 is GTSNPN and CDR2 is SVGIG (reference sequence).

The chain is built from TRBV4-1 and TRBJ1-3; D is ambiguous. The ends were cut back, 1 base at V and 1 base at J, with 5 bases in the middle. Germline lookup yields CDR1 MGHRA and CDR2 YSYEKL. CDR3 length equals 14 residues. This chain's CDR3 is CASSQVGSGNTIYF. In DNA, the CDR3 is TGCGCCAGCAGCCAAGTAGGGTCTGGAAACACCATATATTTT.

In its sample, this clone was seen many times. The chain has TRBV11-2 and TRBJ2-5, with D perhaps matching TRBD1 (6 bases). The CDR3 is made up of 13 amino acids. Germline CDR1 SGHAT, CDR2 FQNNGV. Trimming shortened V by 3 bases and J by 3 bases, and 8 bases separated the two germline ends. DNA of the CDR3: TGTGCCAGCAGCTTCTCAGGGGAAGAGACCCAGTACTTC. This sequence encodes CASSFSGEETQYF.

The CDR3 region has the DNA TGTGCCATCAGTGTCCGTAGCGGGGGGGCCTTTCCCGGGGAGCTGTTTTTT. Protein sequence: CAISVRSGGAFPGELFF. The chain has TRBV10-3 and TRBJ2-2, with TRBD2 identical over 11 bases. This CDR3 is 17 amino acids long. The germline gives CDR1 ENHRY, CDR2 SYGVKD. V was pared by 4 bases and J by 6 bases, with 10 bases of the junction left unmatched.

This clone has a handful of counts. This chain joins TRBV6-2 or TRBV6-3 and TRBJ1-6; D ambiguous. Germline V lookup: CDR1 MNHEY, CDR2 SVGEGT. Trimming removed 1 base at V and 10 bases at J, with 8 bases between. The CDR3 covers 13 residues. CDR3 sequence reads: CASSYFQFSPLHF. CDR3 nucleotides: TGTGCCAGCAGTTACTTCCAGTTCTCACCCCTCCACTTT.

In its sample, this clone ranks as medium-sized. The J gene is TRBJ1-2, the V gene TRBV28, with D perhaps matching TRBD1 (6 bases). The CDR3 is 13 residues long. CDR1 and CDR2 from the germline V gene are MDHEN and SYDVKM. V lost 3 bases to trimming and J lost 6 bases, with 11 bases between them. The CDR3 spells CASSFLGADGYTF. The CDR3 DNA reads TGTGCCAGCAGTTTTCTGGGGGCTGATGGCTACACCTTC.

This clone ranks as medium-sized. J is TRBJ2-1 and V is TRBV2; D is unresolved. From germline, CDR1 is SNHLY and CDR2 FYNNEI. The CDR3 contains 12 residues. V was clipped by 4 bases and J by 4 bases, with 5 bases between them. Here the CDR3 DNA reads TGTGCCAGCAGTGGTCGGTACAATGAGCAGTTCTTC. Translated: CASSGRYNEQFF.

CDR3 sequence (DNA): TGTGCCAGCAGTTACGCTGGGCCACCTTTTTATCAGCCCCAGCATTTT. Protein product: CASSYAGPPFYQPQHF. This chain connects TRBV6-2 or TRBV6-3 to TRBJ1-5, with D hard to call. Per germline, CDR1 MNHEY and CDR2 SVGEGT. This CDR3 has 16 amino acids. V was clipped by 2 bases and J by 5 bases, with 16 bases between them.

The sample holds a few counts of this clone. This chain links TRBV27 with TRBJ2-5; D is perhaps TRBD2 (6 bases). Germline V gene lookup returns CDR1 MNHEY and CDR2 SMNVEV (reference sequence). The CDR3 spans 15 residues. The V end was cut by 5 bases, the J end by 8 bases, with 21 bases between. This CDR3 reads CASSPGFVGRYTQYF. In DNA, the CDR3 is TGTGCCAGCAGTCCAGGGTTTGTGGGGAGGTATACCCAGTACTTC.

V gene TRBV5-1 combines with J gene TRBJ2-7, with 7 bases matching TRBD2. There are 15 residues in the CDR3. With V trimmed by 2 bases and J by 4 bases, 9 bases remained unmatched. The V gene's germline CDR1 is SGHRS and CDR2 YFSETQ. The CDR3 is CASSLASGTTYEQYF. CDR3 bases: TGCGCCAGCAGCTTAGCGTCCGGGACTACGTACGAGCAGTACTTC.

This clone was seen ten or more times. The chain joins TRBV20-1 to TRBJ2-2; tentative D call: TRBD1 (5 bases). This CDR3 has 13 residues. The germline V gene has CDR1 DFQATT and CDR2 SNEGSKA (reference sequence). V lost 3 bases and J 0 bases, leaving 5 bases between the germline ends. Here the CDR3 reads CSARGPNTGELFF. In nucleotides, the CDR3 is TGCAGTGCTAGGGGGCCGAACACCGGGGAGCTGTTTTTT.

This clone was counted ten times or more. In DNA, the CDR3 is TGCGCCAGCAGCCACAGAGGGACCGATTCCTACAATGAGCAGTTCTTC. This gives the protein CASSHRGTDSYNEQFF. J is TRBJ2-1 and V is TRBV4-1; possibly TRBD1 or TRBD2 for D (5 bases each). The V gene's germline CDR1 is MGHRA and CDR2 YSYEKL. The CDR3 totals 16 residues. The ends were cut back, 3 bases at V and 1 base at J, with 13 bases in the middle.

This clone is labeled as medium-sized. This chain's CDR3 is CASGPSTGNYGYTF. CDR3 coding DNA: TGTGCTAGTGGTCCATCAACGGGGAACTATGGCTACACCTTC. V is TRBV12-5 and J is TRBJ1-2, with D unclear. This CDR3 region has 14 residues. Germline values: CDR1 LGHNT, CDR2 FRNRAP. V lost 5 bases to trimming and J lost 2 bases, with 12 bases between them.

The rearrangement joins TRBV11-2 to TRBJ1-2; tentative D call: TRBD1 (5 bases). This CDR3 has 15 residues. CDR1 SGHAT and CDR2 FQNNGV come from the germline V gene. Trimming cost V 4 bases and J 8 bases, with 20 bases left between them. This chain's CDR3 is CASSSPDKGWEGYTF. In DNA form, the CDR3 reads TGTGCCAGCAGCTCCCCGGACAAGGGTTGGGAAGGCTACACCTTC. The whole variable domain, filled in from reference TRBV11-2 and TRBJ1-2, reads EAGVAQSPRYKIIEKRQSVAFWCNPISGHATLYWYQQILGQGPKLLIQFQNNGVVDDSQLPKDRFSAERLKGVDSTLKIQPAKLEDSAVYLCASSSPDKGWEGYTFGSGTRLTVV.

This clone was counted at least ten times. With a much larger clone just one base away, this may be a read error. In the same sample, other DNA sequences code for this CDR3. The rearrangement links TRBV10-3 to TRBJ2-7, with TRBD2 identical over 7 bases. The CDR3 consists of 12 residues. The germline V gene has CDR1 ENHRY and CDR2 SYGVKD. V was pared by 8 bases and J by 2 bases, with 3 bases of the junction left unmatched. CDR3 loop: CAIAGDTYEQYF. CDR3 DNA sequence: TGTGCCATCGCGGGGGATACCTACGAGCAGTACTTC.

The chain has TRBV30 and TRBJ1-4; tentatively, D is TRBD1 (5 bases). V shed 2 bases and J shed 13 bases, with 17 bases lying between them. The CDR3 runs to 13 residues. Germline values: CDR1 GTSNPN, CDR2 SVGIG (reference sequence). The CDR3 nucleotides are TGTGCCTGGAGTTTATCCGGGACGGAGGGACTGTTTTTT. Translating gives CAWSLSGTEGLFF.

This clone showed up many times. The CDR3 is CASSHRVGALYNEQFF. CDR3 DNA: TGTGCCAGCAGCCATAGGGTGGGAGCGCTATACAATGAGCAGTTCTTC. The chain links TRBV7-6 to TRBJ2-1; TRBD2 might be the D (5 bases). Trimming left V 5 bases short and J 4 bases short, with 18 bases between. Germline CDR1 SGHVS, CDR2 FNYEAQ. The CDR3 has 16 amino acids.

At least ten counts were recorded for this clone. This CDR3 reads CASLHGGTEAFF. CDR3 nucleotide sequence: TGTGCCAGCCTACACGGCGGAACTGAAGCTTTCTTT. This chain uses TRBV6-2 or TRBV6-3 with TRBJ1-1; D remains unclear. Trimming took 8 bases from V and 5 from J, leaving 12 bases between them. CDR3 length: 12 residues. Per the germline V gene, CDR1 is MNHEY and CDR2 is SVGEGT.

The sample holds a few counts of this clone. The chain has TRBV28 and TRBJ1-1; 8 bases match TRBD1. The CDR3 covers 12 residues. Germline V gene lookup returns CDR1 MDHEN and CDR2 SYDVKM. The trim removed 5 bases at V and 11 bases at J, leaving 7 bases unmatched. CDR3 amino acids: CASSKQGDRAFF. CDR3 sequence (DNA): TGTGCCAGCAGTAAACAGGGGGACAGGGCTTTCTTT.

Within the sample, this clone is medium-sized. The chain employs TRBV20-1 and TRBJ1-1; possibly TRBD1 for D (5 bases). Germline V gene sequence: CDR1 DFQATT, CDR2 SNEGSKA (reference sequence). The CDR3 totals 14 residues. Trimming took 4 bases from V and 1 from J, leaving 13 bases between them. CDR3 sequence (DNA): TGCAGTGCTAAGGACATTGGGGGGAACACTGAAGCTTTCTTT. It specifies CSAKDIGGNTEAFF.

The chain has TRBV18 and TRBJ1-4; D unresolved. Germline V gene lookup returns CDR1 KGHSH and CDR2 LQKENI. The CDR3 is 15 amino acids. With 0 bases removed from V and 7 bases from J, the gap between germline ends came to 12 bases. CDR3 bases: TGTGCCAGCTCACCACCGGCCGGAAGAGGTGAAAAACTGTTTTTT. Translating it yields CASSPPAGRGEKLFF. Full variable domain (outside the CDR3, taken from reference TRBV18 and TRBJ1-4): NAGVMQNPRHLVRRRGQEARLRCSPMKGHSHVYWYRQLPEEGLKFMVYLQKENIIDESGMPKERFSAEFPKEGPSILRIQQVVRGDSAAYFCASSPPAGRGEKLFFGSGTQLSVL.

The rearrangement uses TRBV28 and TRBJ2-1; TRBD2 might be the D (6 bases). The V end was cut by 7 bases, the J end by 2 bases, with 18 bases between. This CDR3 region has 16 residues. The germline gives CDR1 MDHEN, CDR2 SYDVKM. The CDR3 here is CASILGGAGPYNEQFF. In DNA, the CDR3 is TGTGCCAGCATCCTTGGGGGAGCGGGCCCCTACAATGAGCAGTTCTTC.

This clone was recorded a few times. The chain links TRBV20-1 to TRBJ2-3; D uncertain. The CDR3 length is 10 residues. Germline V gives CDR1 DFQATT, CDR2 SNEGSKA (reference sequence). V was cut by 8 bases and J by 11 bases, with 14 bases left in between. The CDR3 region has the DNA TGCAGTACTGGGTCATTGGAGCAGTATTTT. Translation gives CSTGSLEQYF.

This clone was observed at least ten times. The V gene is TRBV3-1, the J gene TRBJ2-7; 7 bases match TRBD1. The germline V gene has CDR1 LGHDT and CDR2 YNNKEL (reference sequence). The CDR3 has 15 amino acids. The V gene end was trimmed by 4 bases and the J gene end by 2 bases; junction bases not matched to a gene: 8. The CDR3 bases are TGTGCCAGCAGCCCCAGACAGGGTTTCACCTACGAGCAGTACTTC. Translated: CASSPRQGFTYEQYF.